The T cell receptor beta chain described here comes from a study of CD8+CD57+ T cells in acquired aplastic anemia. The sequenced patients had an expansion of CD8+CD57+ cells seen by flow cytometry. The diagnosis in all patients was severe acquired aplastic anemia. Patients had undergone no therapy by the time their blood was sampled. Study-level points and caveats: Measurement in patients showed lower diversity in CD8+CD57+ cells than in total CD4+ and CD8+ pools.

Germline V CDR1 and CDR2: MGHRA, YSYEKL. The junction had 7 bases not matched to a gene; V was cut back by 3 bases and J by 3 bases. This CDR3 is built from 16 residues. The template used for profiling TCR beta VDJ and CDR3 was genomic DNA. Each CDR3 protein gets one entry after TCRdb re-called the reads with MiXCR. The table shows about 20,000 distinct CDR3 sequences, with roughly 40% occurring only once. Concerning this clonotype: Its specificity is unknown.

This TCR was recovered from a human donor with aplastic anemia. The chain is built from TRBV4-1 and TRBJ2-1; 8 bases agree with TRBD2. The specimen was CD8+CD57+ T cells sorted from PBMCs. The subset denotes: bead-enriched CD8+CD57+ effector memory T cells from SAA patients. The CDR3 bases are TGCGCCAGCAGCCAGGGACTAGAAACATACTACAATGAGCAGTTCTTC. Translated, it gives CASSQGLETYYNEQFF.